This note documents a single T cell receptor (beta chain) sequence. Primed by a sample-barcoded 5' primer and a J-beta primer mix, a second PCR proceeded for 7 to 11 cycles. Every molecule of cDNA carried a tag from a template-switch adaptor with 12 random nucleotides. TCRdb reanalysed the 5' RACE reads using MiXCR and keeps one entry per CDR3 protein. The table records about 1.8 million distinct CDR3 sequences, 40% to 55% of them present only once. The data stem from a study of blood T cells in healthy people across ages. Germline V gives CDR1 KGHSH, CDR2 LQKENI. V lost 6 bases and J lost 6, with 18 bases in between. CDR3 length: 15 residues. There were at least 5 micrograms of total RNA extracted from every sample.

This sequence joins TRBV18 and TRBJ2-4; D not resolved. The receptor's source is a woman between 40 and 50 years old in good health. Sequencing used blood. CDR3 protein: CASSTNPGRLNIQYF. CDR3 sequence (DNA): TGTGCCAGCTCTACAAACCCGGGTCGCCTAAACATTCAGTACTTC.